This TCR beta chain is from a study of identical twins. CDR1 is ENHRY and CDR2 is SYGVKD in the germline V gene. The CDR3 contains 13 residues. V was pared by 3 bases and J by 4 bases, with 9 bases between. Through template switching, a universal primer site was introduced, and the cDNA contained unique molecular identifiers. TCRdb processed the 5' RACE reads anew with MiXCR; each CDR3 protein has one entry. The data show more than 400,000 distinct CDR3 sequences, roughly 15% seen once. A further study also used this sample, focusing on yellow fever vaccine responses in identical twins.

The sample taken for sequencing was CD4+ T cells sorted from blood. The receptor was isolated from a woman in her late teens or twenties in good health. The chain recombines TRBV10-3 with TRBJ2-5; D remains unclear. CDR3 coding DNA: TGTGCCATCAGTGAACGGGTTGGAGAGACCCAGTACTTC. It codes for CAISERVGETQYF.